This T cell receptor beta chain was documented in a study of blood T cells in healthy people across ages. Findings and caveats of the study: It was not known whether donors were CMV positive (a possible confounder of expanded clonotype changes).

In regard to this clonotype: Its antigen is undetermined.

Together with a sample-barcoded 5' primer, a J-beta primer mix was included in a second PCR lasting roughly 6 to 12 cycles. Carrying 12 random nucleotides, a template-switch adaptor labeled each individual cDNA molecule. MiXCR was run by TCRdb on the 5' RACE reads, yielding one entry per CDR3 protein. The sample holds over 1,500,000 distinct CDR3 sequences; about 50% are singletons and the top ten take over 2%. Each sample yielded at least 5 micrograms of PBMC total RNA. Per the germline V gene, CDR1 is KGHDR and CDR2 is SFDVKD. The ends lost 7 bases at V and 7 bases at J; junction bases unmatched: 12. The CDR3 contains 14 residues.

Sample: blood. The chain couples TRBV24-1 to TRBJ2-7, with TRBD1 matching over 7 bases. This receptor was taken from a woman aged 40 to 50 in good health. The CDR3 is CATSLQGPNNEQYF. CDR3 coding DNA: TGTGCCACCAGCCTACAGGGGCCTAACAATGAGCAGTACTTC.